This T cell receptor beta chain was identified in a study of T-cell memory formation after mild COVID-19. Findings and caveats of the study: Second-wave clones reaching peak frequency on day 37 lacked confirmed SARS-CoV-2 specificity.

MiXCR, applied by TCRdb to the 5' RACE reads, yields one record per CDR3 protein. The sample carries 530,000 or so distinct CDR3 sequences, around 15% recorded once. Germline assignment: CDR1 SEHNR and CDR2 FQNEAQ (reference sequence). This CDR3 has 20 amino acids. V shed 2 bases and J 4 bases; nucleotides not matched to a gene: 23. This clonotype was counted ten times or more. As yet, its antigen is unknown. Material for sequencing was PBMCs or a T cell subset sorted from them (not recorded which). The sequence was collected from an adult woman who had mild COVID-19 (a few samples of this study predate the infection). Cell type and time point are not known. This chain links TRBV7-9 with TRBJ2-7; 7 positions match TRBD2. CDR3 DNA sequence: TGTGCCAGCAGCTTATCGGCGTTTGAAGGGCGGGAGCGATTCGGGTACGAGCAGTACTTC. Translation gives CASSLSAFEGRERFGYEQYF. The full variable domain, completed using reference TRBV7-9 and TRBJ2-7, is DTGVSQNPRHKITKRGQNVTFRCDPISEHNRLYWYRQTLGQGPEFLTYFQNEAQLEKSRLLSDRFSAERPKGSFSTLEIQRTEQGDSAMYLCASSLSAFEGRERFGYEQYFGPGTRLTVT.